The T cell receptor (beta chain) under discussion was sequenced for a study of T-cell memory formation after mild COVID-19. Overall study findings and caveats: The study found contracting CD4+ clones mainly in CM and EM and contracting CD8+ clones in EMRA.

One entry per CDR3 protein results from TCRdb running MiXCR on the 5' RACE reads. The sample has approximately 240,000 distinct CDR3 sequences, about 15% seen once. Notes on this clonotype: What it binds is unknown.

This clonotype originated in a man in his late teens or twenties who had mild COVID-19 (a few samples of this study predate the infection). Cell type and time point are not known. Sequences were obtained from PBMCs or a T cell subset sorted from them (not recorded which).

Here the CDR3 reads CASSLVGTGGAYGYTF. The DNA of the CDR3 is TGTGCCAGCAGCTTAGTGGGGACAGGGGGTGCCTATGGCTACACCTTC. This chain connects TRBV7-2 to TRBJ1-2, with 11 bases identical to TRBD1. The CDR3 spans 16 residues. V shed 1 base, J shed 4 bases, and the junction held 5 bases outside the gene matches. Germline V gives CDR1 SGHTA, CDR2 FQGNSA.